This T cell receptor beta chain was recovered during a study of T cell changes during pregnancy in multiple sclerosis. Here immunoSEQ multiplex PCR was the method, and the copy in TCRdb shows in-frame clones only, minus some. The sample carries 30,000 to 45,000 clones, around nine tenths recorded once. The CDR3 runs to 15 residues. V gave up 4 bases and J gave up 3 bases; unmatched junction bases: 7. Germline V gives CDR1 MDHEN, CDR2 SYDVKM. The receptor comes from a female donor with multiple sclerosis, enrolled in a pregnancy study. The sequencing used CD4+ T cells from peripheral blood mononuclear cells, collected in the third trimester of pregnancy. This rearrangement joins TRBV28 to TRBJ2-7; 9 nucleotides line up with TRBD1. This CDR3 is CASSSIGTGYYEQYF. The CDR3 DNA sequence: TGTGCCAGCAGTTCAATCGGGACAGGGTACTACGAGCAGTACTTC.